This TCR beta chain emerged from a study of T-cell memory formation after mild COVID-19. Points from the study as a whole: Detection of some responders pre-infection suggested pre-existing cross-reactive memory T cells participated.

UMIs and sample barcodes were carried by the TCR alpha and TCR beta cDNA libraries that 5'RACE produced using constant-segment primers. TCRdb reprocessed the 5' RACE reads via MiXCR and lists one record per CDR3 protein. The sample records approximately 340,000 distinct CDR3 sequences, roughly 13% being singletons. As for this clonotype: What it binds is not known.

CDR3 size: 19 residues. Losses at the gene ends were 5 bases for V and 4 bases for J; bases not matched to a gene: 17. The TCR originated in a man younger than 30 who had mild COVID-19 (a few samples of this study predate the infection). Cell type and time point are not known. The sample was PBMCs or a T cell subset sorted from them (not recorded which). The rearrangement links TRBV12-3 or TRBV12-4 to TRBJ2-3; 11 positions agree with TRBD2. The CDR3 nucleotides are TGTGCCAGCAGTCCACTATTAGCGGGGGGGCATAAGGAGGCAGATACGCAGTATTTT. It is translated as CASSPLLAGGHKEADTQYF.